Listed below are T cell receptor beta chains from one sample, sequenced in a study of shared clonotypes between healthy human individuals. Sequencing was performed with immunoSEQ multiplex PCR; in TCRdb, only in-frame clones are kept and a portion is missing. The data show under 200,000 clones, approximately 92% seen once. The specimen sequenced was naive CD4+ T cells sorted from blood. Every receptor here comes from a young woman in good health. Each CDR3 is given with its conserved first and last residue. D genes are given only for firm matches. Only some rows state a clone size, as once, few, many or a class for expanded clones.

>.|TRBV27|.|TRBJ2-7
CASSLSGGGFYEQYF
TGTGCCAGCAGTTTATCGGGCGGGGGCTTCTACGAGCAGTACTTC
>.|TRBV7-2|.|TRBJ1-2
CASSSLEDLYGYTF
TGTGCCAGCAGCTCCCTCGAGGACCTCTATGGCTACACCTTC
>.|TRBV18|.|TRBJ1-2
CASSPSGAEGYTF
TGTGCCAGCTCGCCATCGGGGGCGGAGGGCTACACCTTC
>.|TRBV13|.|TRBJ2-7
CASSEDPRYEQYF
TGTGCCAGCAGCGAGGACCCGCGCTACGAGCAGTACTTC
>.|TRBV5-1|TRBD1|TRBJ2-7
CASSQDRATGEQYF
TGCGCCAGCAGCCAAGACAGGGCCACCGGAGAGCAGTACTTC
>.|TRBV5-1|.|TRBJ1-1
CASSLGPPNTEAFF
TGCGCCAGCAGCTTGGGACCCCCGAACACTGAAGCTTTCTTT
>few|TRBV18|TRBD1|TRBJ2-7
CASSPGTGYEQYF
TGTGCCAGCTCACCAGGGACAGGCTACGAGCAGTACTTC
>few|TRBV28|.|TRBJ2-7
CASSFRGKDEQYF
TGTGCCAGCAGTTTTAGGGGAAAGGACGAGCAGTACTTC
>.|TRBV7-2|TRBD2|TRBJ2-3
CASSLVSGRLSTDTQYF
TGTGCCAGCAGCTTAGTTAGCGGGAGGCTGAGCACAGATACGCAGTATTTT
>.|TRBV10-3|TRBD1|TRBJ1-2
CAISEGDRVYGYTF
TGTGCCATCAGTGAGGGGGACAGGGTCTATGGCTACACCTTC
>.|TRBV6-5|.|TRBJ1-1
CASSTGMNTEAFF
TGTGCCAGCAGTACAGGGATGAACACTGAAGCTTTCTTT
>.|TRBV19|TRBD1|TRBJ1-6
CASSTTGEGNSPLHF
TGTGCCAGTAGTACGACAGGGGAGGGAAATTCACCCCTCCACTTT
>.|TRBV4-1|TRBD2|TRBJ2-7
CASSQDLAGGREQYF
TGCGCCAGCAGCCAAGACCTAGCGGGAGGGCGCGAGCAGTACTTC
>.|TRBV4-1|.|TRBJ2-7
CASSREAEGSYEQYF
TGCGCCAGCAGCCGAGAAGCCGAGGGTTCCTACGAGCAGTACTTC
>few|TRBV2|TRBD2|TRBJ2-7
CASGGRLNEQYF
TGTGCGTCGGGCGGGAGGTTGAACGAGCAGTACTTC
>.|TRBV4-1|.|TRBJ2-3
CASSQDTSPTTDTQYF
TGCGCCAGCAGCCAAGATACCTCGCCAACCACAGATACGCAGTATTTT
>once|TRBV28|TRBD2|TRBJ2-7
CASRSGRAPYEQYF
TGTGCCAGCAGAAGCGGGAGGGCCCCCTACGAGCAGTACTTC
>.|TRBV5-4|TRBD2|TRBJ2-5
CASSSRLAGQETQYF
TGTGCCAGCAGCTCGCGACTAGCGGGGCAAGAGACCCAGTACTTC
>.|TRBV28|TRBD1|TRBJ2-7
CASSGGQGDYEQYF
TGTGCCAGCAGTGGGGGACAGGGAGACTACGAGCAGTACTTC
>.|TRBV28|.|TRBJ1-2
CASKANYGYTF
TGTGCCAGCAAGGCTAACTATGGCTACACCTTC
>.|TRBV11-2|.|TRBJ2-7
CASSLEAVWGAVYEQYF
TGTGCCAGCAGCTTAGAGGCCGTGTGGGGGGCCGTCTACGAGCAGTACTTC
>once|TRBV28|.|TRBJ1-1
CASSVDLTEAFF
TGTGCCAGCAGTGTAGACCTCACTGAAGCTTTCTTT
>.|TRBV5-1|TRBD1|TRBJ2-7
CASSFGQGSYEQYF
TGCGCCAGCAGCTTCGGACAGGGATCCTACGAGCAGTACTTC
>.|TRBV10-3|TRBD2|TRBJ2-7
CAIRPGLAVTYEQYF
TGTGCCATCAGGCCCGGACTAGCCGTAACCTACGAGCAGTACTTC
>.|TRBV2|.|TRBJ2-3
CASSEADTQYF
TGTGCCAGCAGTGAGGCAGATACGCAGTATTTT
>.|TRBV5-1|.|TRBJ2-3
CASSLISGSELDTQYF
TGCGCCAGCAGCTTGATTAGCGGTTCTGAATTAGATACGCAGTATTTT
>.|TRBV28|TRBD1|TRBJ1-2
CASSSYQGAVNGYTF
TGTGCCAGCAGTTCCTATCAGGGGGCTGTAAATGGCTACACCTTC
>.|TRBV5-5|TRBD1|TRBJ1-1
CASSGWTGSNTEAFF
TGTGCCAGCAGCGGGTGGACAGGGAGTAACACTGAAGCTTTCTTT
>.|TRBV7-2|TRBD1|TRBJ1-1
CASSPGTGRMNTEAFF
TGTGCCAGCAGTCCCGGGACAGGGCGCATGAACACTGAAGCTTTCTTT
>.|TRBV5-1|TRBD2|TRBJ2-1
CASSQGLAGGEQFF
TGCGCCAGCAGCCAGGGACTAGCGGGAGGCGAGCAGTTCTTC
>.|TRBV28|TRBD2|TRBJ2-7
CASHGGLAGVYEQYF
TGTGCCAGTCATGGAGGACTAGCGGGAGTATACGAGCAGTACTTC
>.|TRBV18|.|TRBJ2-7
CASSPPGDNEQYF
TGTGCCAGCTCACCTCCAGGGGATAACGAGCAGTACTTC
>once|TRBV10-1|TRBD1|TRBJ2-7
CASSPGTATYDEQYF
TGCGCCAGCAGCCCCGGGACAGCAACCTACGACGAGCAGTACTTC
>.|TRBV13|TRBD2|TRBJ2-7
CAGSTPPGGGEQYF
TGTGCCGGCAGCACCCCTCCGGGAGGTGGGGAGCAGTACTTC
>.|TRBV5-1|.|TRBJ1-3
CASSPNRRSGNTIYF
TGCGCCAGCAGCCCAAACAGGCGCTCTGGAAACACCATATATTTT
>.|TRBV28|TRBD1|TRBJ1-2
CASSSDRGGYTF
TGTGCCAGCAGTTCCGACAGGGGCGGCTACACCTTC
>.|TRBV28|.|TRBJ1-1
CASSDLGAEAFF
TGTGCCAGCTCTGACTTAGGAGCTGAAGCTTTCTTT
>.|TRBV20-1|.|TRBJ2-7
CSARPVYEQYF
TGCAGTGCTAGACCCGTCTACGAGCAGTACTTC
>.|TRBV29-1|.|TRBJ1-5
CSVSSGDHQPQHF
TGCAGCGTTTCGTCAGGGGATCATCAGCCCCAGCATTTT
>.|TRBV10-3|.|TRBJ2-7
CAISGSTAWLQYF
TGTGCCATCAGTGGATCAACAGCCTGGCTGCAGTACTTC
>.|TRBV5-1|.|TRBJ2-7
CASSPGTLTYEQYF
TGCGCCAGCAGCCCCGGGACACTTACCTACGAGCAGTACTTC
>.|TRBV7-3|.|TRBJ2-2
CASSPQPSGNTGELFF
TGTGCCAGCAGCCCTCAACCCAGCGGAAACACCGGGGAGCTGTTTTTT
>once|TRBV6-4|.|TRBJ2-6
CASSDSGGTGANVLTF
TGTGCCAGCAGTGACTCTGGCGGGACCGGGGCCAACGTCCTGACTTTC
>.|TRBV11-2|TRBD1|TRBJ1-2
CATRGRHYGYTF
TGTGCCACCAGGGGGCGGCACTATGGCTACACCTTC
>.|TRBV19|.|TRBJ2-3
CASSIDMGRVGTDTQYF
TGTGCCAGTAGTATAGATATGGGGCGGGTGGGGACAGATACGCAGTATTTT
>.|TRBV5-1|.|TRBJ2-1
CASSLEVSSVSYNEQFF
TGCGCCAGCAGCTTGGAGGTGTCTAGCGTCTCCTACAATGAGCAGTTCTTC
>.|TRBV25-1|TRBD1|TRBJ2-1
CASSDRGQGYNEQFF
TGTGCCAGCAGTGACCGGGGACAGGGTTACAATGAGCAGTTCTTC
>.|TRBV13|.|TRBJ2-7
CASSPPDRIYEQYF
TGTGCCAGCAGCCCCCCCGACAGGATCTACGAGCAGTACTTC